These 14 T cell receptor beta chains came from one sample sequenced in a study of blood T cell repertoires in COVID-19. The table came from immunoSEQ multiplex PCR; TCRdb's copy has only in-frame clones and leaves some out. The data contain under 130,000 clones, more than 75% of them singletons. Sample: peripheral blood. The receptors come from a human donor in a cohort sampled during active COVID-19.

This chain connects TRBV9 to TRBJ1-5; no firm D call. The CDR3 has 13 amino acids. Germline-derived CDR1 and CDR2 are SGDLS and YYNGEE. Between the trimmed V and J ends, which lost 3 bases and 5 bases, there was a span of 9 bases. The chain's CDR3 is CASSGEIDQPQHF. CDR3 sequence (DNA): TGTGCCAGCAGCGGAGAGATCGATCAGCCCCAGCATTTT.

The chain recombines TRBV2 with TRBJ1-6; 8 bases align to TRBD1. J lost 9 bases, V lost 3 bases, and 4 bases had no gene match. Germline CDR1 reads SNHLY; CDR2 reads FYNNEI. The CDR3 sequence is 14 residues long. The CDR3 protein is CASSDRGLLSPLHF. The CDR3 DNA reads TGTGCCAGCAGTGACAGGGGGCTCCTTTCACCCCTCCACTTT.

The V and J genes are TRBV7-9 and TRBJ1-5; D gene uncertain. Trimming left V 5 bases short and J 4 bases short, with 9 bases between. Germline CDR1 and CDR2: SEHNR and FQNEAQ (reference sequence). The CDR3 has 13 amino acids. The CDR3 spells CASSQELNQPQHF. CDR3 bases: TGTGCCAGCAGCCAAGAGCTTAATCAGCCCCAGCATTTT. Full variable domain (outside the CDR3, taken from reference TRBV7-9 and TRBJ1-5): DTGVSQNPRHKITKRGQNVTFRCDPISEHNRLYWYRQTLGQGPEFLTYFQNEAQLEKSRLLSDRFSAERPKGSFSTLEIQRTEQGDSAMYLCASSQELNQPQHFGDGTRLSIL.

This clone has more than one count but fewer than ten. CDR3 nucleotides: TGTGCCAGCAGTGAAAGGAGGACAGAGCTGGCTTTCTTT. This codes for CASSERRTELAFF. V and J are TRBV2 and TRBJ1-1; possible D gene TRBD1, 6 bases. Germline CDR1 reads SNHLY; CDR2 reads FYNNEI. The CDR3 is made up of 13 amino acids. Trimming left V 2 bases short and J 11 bases short, with 15 bases between.

The genes are TRBV11-2 and TRBJ1-4; TRBD1 matches at 8 bases. Per germline, CDR1 SGHAT and CDR2 FQNNGV. The trim removed 4 bases at V and 7 bases at J, leaving 2 bases unmatched. This CDR3 region has 13 residues. CDR3 sequence (DNA): TGTGCCAGCAGCTACGGACAGGGTGAAAAACTGTTTTTT. Translating gives CASSYGQGEKLFF.

The gene calls are TRBV25-1 and TRBJ2-3; 9 bases map to TRBD1. CDR1 and CDR2 from the germline V gene are MGHDK and SYGVNS. The CDR3 extends over 16 amino acids. V dropped 5 bases and J dropped 7; count of bases not matched to a gene: 13. DNA of the CDR3: TGTGCCAGCAGTCCCCGTGGGACAGGGTTTTCAAATACGCAGTATTTT. Translated, it gives CASSPRGTGFSNTQYF.

The gene calls are TRBV12-5 and TRBJ2-1; D perhaps matches TRBD1 (6 bases). Deletions cut 6 bases from V and 10 bases from J, with 16 bases between. This CDR3 contains 13 residues. Germline CDR1 and CDR2: LGHNT and FRNRAP. The CDR3 DNA is TGTGCTAGTGGGCAAACAGGGATGGGGGAGCAGTTCTTC. It codes for CASGQTGMGEQFF.

The chain joins TRBV6-2 or TRBV6-3 to TRBJ1-2, with a tentative D call TRBD1 (6 bases). V was cut by 0 bases and J by 4 bases, with 12 bases left in between. Per germline, CDR1 MNHEY and CDR2 SVGEGT. This CDR3 region has 15 residues. DNA for the CDR3: TGTGCCAGCAGTTACTCCACAGGGAGTCTCTATGGCTACACCTTC. It specifies CASSYSTGSLYGYTF.

The chain employs TRBV6-6 and TRBJ1-6, with 10 bases aligning to TRBD1. The junction had 5 bases not matched to a gene; V was cut back by 8 bases and J by 10 bases. In germline, CDR1 is MNHNY, CDR2 SVGAGI (reference sequence). This CDR3 comprises 13 residues. The CDR3 reads CASVGQGESPLHF. The CDR3 DNA sequence: TGTGCCAGCGTTGGACAGGGGGAATCACCCCTCCACTTT.

This clone was observed a handful of times. V is TRBV5-4 and J is TRBJ1-1; TRBD1 might be the D (6 bases). CDR1 is SGHNT, CDR2 YYREEE, per germline (reference sequence). Trimming removed 7 bases at V and 8 bases at J, with 15 bases between. The CDR3 spans 12 residues. This chain's CDR3 is CASHRDNSEAFF. CDR3 coding DNA: TGTGCCAGCCACCGGGACAACTCCGAAGCTTTCTTT.

This clone was detected a few times. The chain couples TRBV2 to TRBJ1-5; a possible D gene is TRBD1 (5 bases). The germline V gene encodes CDR1 SNHLY and CDR2 FYNNEI. The V end was cut by 1 base, the J end by 4 bases, with 8 bases between. The CDR3 runs to 14 residues. For the CDR3, the DNA is TGTGCCAGCAGTGAAGGACAGCTTAATCAGCCCCAGCATTTT. Translated: CASSEGQLNQPQHF.

The rearrangement uses TRBV7-6 and TRBJ2-3; 9 positions match TRBD2. CDR3 size: 16 residues. V lost 5 bases to trimming and J lost 0 bases; unmatched junction nucleotides: 6. Germline V gene lookup returns CDR1 SGHVS and CDR2 FNYEAQ. CDR3 in DNA: TGTGCCAGCAGCACCTTAGCGGGGGTTAGCACAGATACGCAGTATTTT. It yields the protein CASSTLAGVSTDTQYF.

The chain combines TRBV4-1 with TRBJ2-1; TRBD2 aligns across 9 bases. CDR1 and CDR2 (germline): MGHRA, YSYEKL. V lost 3 bases and J lost 5; bases outside the gene matches: 8. The CDR3 loop spans 16 amino acids. CDR3: CASSQDLSGGNNEQFF. The CDR3 DNA sequence: TGCGCCAGCAGCCAGGACCTAAGCGGGGGGAACAATGAGCAGTTCTTC.

Only one count was recorded for this clone. The V and J genes are TRBV5-1 and TRBJ2-5; no clear D gene. V was cut by 0 bases and J by 0 bases, with 12 bases left in between. The CDR3 length is 16 residues. The germline CDR1 and CDR2 sequences are SGHRS and YFSETQ. CDR3 residues: CASSLDRRLYQETQYF. Here the CDR3 DNA reads TGCGCCAGCAGCTTGGATAGGAGACTGTACCAAGAGACCCAGTACTTC.